Following are 9 T cell receptor beta chains from one sample sequenced in a study of T-cell memory formation after mild COVID-19. From the 5' RACE reads, TCRdb called clonotypes with MiXCR, one entry per CDR3 protein. This table has 180,000 or so distinct CDR3 sequences, around a tenth appearing once. Sequencing input: PBMCs or a T cell subset sorted from them (not recorded which). These receptor sequences come from a man aged 18 to 35 who had mild COVID-19 (a few samples of this study predate the infection). Cell type and time point are not known.

The chain is built from TRBV6-2 or TRBV6-3 and TRBJ2-1, with D possibly matching TRBD2 (6 bases). The CDR3 has 12 amino acids. Germline CDR1 is MNHEY and CDR2 is SVGEGT. Trimming took off 5 bases at V and 9 bases at J, with 11 bases between the two ends. The CDR3: CASSGPGGEQFF. The CDR3 coding sequence is TGTGCCAGCAGTGGGCCCGGGGGTGAGCAGTTCTTC.

In this sample, this clonotype turned up a few times. The chain has TRBV4-3 and TRBJ2-3; 9 nucleotides agree with TRBD2. V shed 0 bases and J 5 bases; nucleotides not matched to a gene: 15. Germline CDR1 reads LGHNA; CDR2 reads YSLEER. The CDR3 runs 19 residues. The CDR3 reads CASSQEASGGRDMVDTQYF. CDR3 DNA: TGCGCCAGCAGCCAAGAGGCGAGCGGGGGGAGGGATATGGTAGATACGCAGTATTTT.

This chain links TRBV7-9 with TRBJ1-1; D remains unclear. Germline loops: CDR1 SEHNR, CDR2 FQNEAQ (reference sequence). V dropped 1 base and J dropped 8 bases, with 11 bases sitting between them. The CDR3 sequence is 13 residues long. CDR3 nucleotide sequence: TGTGCCAGCAGCTTAGAAGGTGGGTCCGAAGCTTTCTTT. Residues: CASSLEGGSEAFF.

This clonotype was picked up a small number of times. This sequence joins TRBV6-2 or TRBV6-3 and TRBJ1-1, with unresolved D. The CDR3 length is 14 residues. V dropped 6 bases and J dropped 0 bases, with 11 bases sitting between them. Looked up from germline, CDR1 is MNHEY and CDR2 is SVGEGT. DNA of the CDR3: TGTGCCAGCAGATTAGCCTTCATGAACACTGAAGCTTTCTTT. Its translation: CASRLAFMNTEAFF.

The chain is built from TRBV28 and TRBJ2-5, with D tentatively TRBD1 (6 bases). V was shortened by 4 bases and J by 4 bases, with 7 bases between the two germline ends. The CDR3 is made up of 12 amino acids. The germline V gene encodes CDR1 MDHEN and CDR2 SYDVKM. The CDR3 sequence: CASSWGLETQYF. The CDR3 DNA reads as TGTGCCAGCAGTTGGGGGCTAGAGACCCAGTACTTC.

The chain links TRBV12-3 or TRBV12-4 to TRBJ1-6; D ambiguous. The CDR3 is made up of 11 amino acids. V was cut by 4 bases and J by 14 bases, with 9 bases left in between. The CDR3 sequence: CASSYRHALHF. CDR3 nucleotide sequence: TGTGCCAGCAGTTACCGACATGCCCTCCACTTT.

The rearrangement links TRBV5-6 to TRBJ2-5; D unresolved. The CDR3 is 15 residues long. The V end lost 4 bases, the J end lost 5 bases, and 18 bases lay between the germline ends. Germline CDR1 is SGHDT and CDR2 is YYEEEE. CDR3 DNA: TGTGCCAGCAGCCTGTGGTCCCACCCGTTGGAGACCCAGTACTTC. This translates into CASSLWSHPLETQYF.

The chain employs TRBV4-3 and TRBJ1-2; no firm D call. The germline gives CDR1 LGHNA, CDR2 YSLEER. V lost 1 base and J 0 bases, leaving 12 bases between the germline ends. This CDR3 spans 16 amino acids. CDR3 protein: CASSQAFSPTNYGYTF. CDR3 in DNA: TGCGCCAGCAGCCAAGCATTCAGTCCCACTAACTATGGCTACACCTTC.

J is TRBJ1-6 and V is TRBV7-9, with a weak D call TRBD1 (6 bases). This CDR3 has 13 residues. V lost 2 bases and J 11 bases, leaving 10 bases between the germline ends. Germline CDR1 reads SEHNR; CDR2 reads FQNEAQ (reference sequence). The CDR3 DNA reads TGTGCCAGCAGCTTACAGGGGAATACACCCCTCCACTTT. Amino acid sequence: CASSLQGNTPLHF. Complete variable domain (other parts from reference TRBV7-9 and TRBJ1-6): DTGVSQNPRHKITKRGQNVTFRCDPISEHNRLYWYRQTLGQGPEFLTYFQNEAQLEKSRLLSDRFSAERPKGSFSTLEIQRTEQGDSAMYLCASSLQGNTPLHFGNGTRLTVT.